This T cell receptor (beta chain) stems from a study of T cells in Graves' hyperthyroidism and ophthalmopathy. At the level of the study: At the time of initial diagnosis and before any treatment, peripheral blood was collected.

Amplification yielded TCR beta CDR3 regions, with RNA transcripts as the source. Initially, a first-round RT-PCR of the TCR CDR3 employed the HTBI primer set. From the multiplex PCR reads, TCRdb called clonotypes with MiXCR, one entry per CDR3 protein. The sample consists of about 320,000 distinct CDR3 sequences, approximately 15% of them appearing once. V lost 5 bases and J lost 0, with 16 bases in between. CDR3 length: 16 residues. The germline CDR1 and CDR2 sequences are SNHLY and FYNNEI. This clonotype was counted many times. The authors deemed Graves' hyperthyroidism stable absent ophthalmopathy progression within 18 months.

The V call is TRBV2, the J call TRBJ1-1; TRBD1 is a possible D gene (6 bases). This TCR derives from a man younger than 40 with Graves' hyperthyroidism. Sequenced sample: blood. For the CDR3, the DNA is TGTGCCAGCAGTCTGACTCAGGAGGGGGTGAACACTGAAGCTTTCTTT. This gives the protein CASSLTQEGVNTEAFF.